This T cell receptor (beta chain) was sequenced during a study of T cells after yellow fever vaccination. Findings of the study overall: Post-booster repertoires contained most primary-vaccination clones again (around 97% CD4, about 90% CD8).

Looked up from germline, CDR1 is SGDLS and CDR2 is YYNGEE. Between the trimmed V and J ends, which lost 4 bases and 0 bases, there was a span of 14 bases. The CDR3 consists of 15 residues. The sample holds many counts of this clonotype. Its specificity is unknown. TCRdb reanalysed the 5' RACE reads using MiXCR and keeps one entry per CDR3 protein. The repertoire holds around 140,000 distinct CDR3 sequences, about 7.7% seen once, with roughly 0.71% in the top ten. The sequence was collected from a man under 40 who received the YFV17D yellow fever vaccine. This sample comprised CD4+ T cells sorted from PBMCs, obtained 5 days after the yellow fever booster vaccination. This chain connects TRBV9 to TRBJ2-7, with D perhaps matching TRBD2 (5 bases). The CDR3 nucleotides are TGTGCCAGCAGCTTCCAAGCGGATAGCTCCTACGAGCAGTACTTC. Translating gives CASSFQADSSYEQYF. Full variable domain (outside the CDR3, taken from reference TRBV9 and TRBJ2-7): DSGVTQTPKHLITATGQRVTLRCSPRSGDLSVYWYQQSLDQGLQFLIQYYNGEERAKGNILERFSAQQFPDLHSELNLSSLELGDSALYFCASSFQADSSYEQYFGPGTRLTVT.